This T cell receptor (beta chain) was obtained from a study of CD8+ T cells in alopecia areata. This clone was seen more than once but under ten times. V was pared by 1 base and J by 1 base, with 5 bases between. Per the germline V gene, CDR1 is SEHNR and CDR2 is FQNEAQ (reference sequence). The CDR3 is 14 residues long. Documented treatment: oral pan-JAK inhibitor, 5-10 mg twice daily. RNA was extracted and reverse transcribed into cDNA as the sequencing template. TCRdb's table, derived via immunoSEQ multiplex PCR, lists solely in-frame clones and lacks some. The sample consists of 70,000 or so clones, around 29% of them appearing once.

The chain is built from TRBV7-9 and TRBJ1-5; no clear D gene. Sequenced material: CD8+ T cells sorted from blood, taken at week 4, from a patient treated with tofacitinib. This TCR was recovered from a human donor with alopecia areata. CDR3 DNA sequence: TGTGCCAGCAGCTTAGGAGAGAGCAATCAGCCCCAGCATTTT. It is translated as CASSLGESNQPQHF.